This entry describes one T cell receptor (beta chain). The data stem from a study of blood T cells in healthy people across ages. PCR was performed a second time for about 7 to 11 cycles using a sample-barcoded 5' primer and a J-beta primer mix. TCRdb recomputed calls from the 5' RACE reads with MiXCR, one row per CDR3 protein. The sample consists of around 1,500,000 distinct CDR3 sequences, 42% of them appearing once. CDR1 and CDR2 (germline): LGHDT, YNNKEL (reference sequence). CDR3 length: 17 amino acids. The germline V and J ends were trimmed by 3 bases and 0 bases, with 12 bases remaining between them.

This sequence was found in a woman aged 18-35 years in good health. Source material: blood. The chain links TRBV3-1 to TRBJ2-6, with unresolved D. CDR3 in amino acids: CASSHRLASSGANVLTF. The CDR3 DNA is TGTGCCAGCAGCCATCGTCTGGCCAGCTCTGGGGCCAACGTCCTGACTTTC.